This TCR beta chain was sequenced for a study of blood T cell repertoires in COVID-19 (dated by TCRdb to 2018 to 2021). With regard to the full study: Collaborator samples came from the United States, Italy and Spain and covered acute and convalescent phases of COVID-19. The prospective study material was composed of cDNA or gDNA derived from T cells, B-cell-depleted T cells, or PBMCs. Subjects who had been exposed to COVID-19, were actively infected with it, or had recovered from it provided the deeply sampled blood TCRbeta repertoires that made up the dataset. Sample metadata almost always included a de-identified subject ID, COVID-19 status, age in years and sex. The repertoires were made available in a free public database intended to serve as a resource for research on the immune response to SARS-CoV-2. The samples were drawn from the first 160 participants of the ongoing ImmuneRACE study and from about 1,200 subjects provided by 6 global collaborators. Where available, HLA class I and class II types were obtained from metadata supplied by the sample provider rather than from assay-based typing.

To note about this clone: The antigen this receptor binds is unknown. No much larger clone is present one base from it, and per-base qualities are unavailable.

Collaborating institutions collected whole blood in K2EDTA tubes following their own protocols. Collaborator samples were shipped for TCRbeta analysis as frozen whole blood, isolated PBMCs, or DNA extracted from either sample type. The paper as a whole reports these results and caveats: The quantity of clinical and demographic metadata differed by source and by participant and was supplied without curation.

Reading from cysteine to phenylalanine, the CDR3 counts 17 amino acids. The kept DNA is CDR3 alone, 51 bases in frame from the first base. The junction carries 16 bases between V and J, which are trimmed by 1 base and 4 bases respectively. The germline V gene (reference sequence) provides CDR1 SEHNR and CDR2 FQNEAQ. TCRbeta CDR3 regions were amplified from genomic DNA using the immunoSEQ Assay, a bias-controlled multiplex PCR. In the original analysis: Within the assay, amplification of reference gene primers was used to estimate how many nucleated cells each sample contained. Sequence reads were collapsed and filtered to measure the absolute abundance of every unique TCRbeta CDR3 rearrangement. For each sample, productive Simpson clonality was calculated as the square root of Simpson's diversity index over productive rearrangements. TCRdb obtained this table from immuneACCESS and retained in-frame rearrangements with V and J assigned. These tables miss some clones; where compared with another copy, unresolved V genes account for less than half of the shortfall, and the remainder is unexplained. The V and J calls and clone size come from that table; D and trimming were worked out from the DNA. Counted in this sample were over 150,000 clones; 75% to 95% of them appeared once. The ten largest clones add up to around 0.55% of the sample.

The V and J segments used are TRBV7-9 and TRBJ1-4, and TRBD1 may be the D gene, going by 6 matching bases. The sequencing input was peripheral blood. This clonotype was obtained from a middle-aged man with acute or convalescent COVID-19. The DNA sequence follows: TGTGCCAGCAGCTTAGTGGGACAAGGTCCGCATAATGAAAAACTGTTTTTT. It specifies CASSLVGQGPHNEKLFF.